What follows are 21 T cell receptor beta chains derived from one specimen sequenced in a study of vaccination and CD4 T cells after COVID-19. Treatment denoted: roughly 10-day PBMC culture with coronavirus spike peptide pools or control peptides (ViraFEST assay). The Oncomine TCR Beta short-read assay was what sequenced the DNA obtained from cultured CD4+ T cells. TCRdb called the PCR reads again in MiXCR, with one record for every CDR3 protein. The table shows 15,000 to 20,000 distinct CDR3 sequences, with about 44% occurring only once. These receptors lack a known antigen. Specimen: CD4+ T cells from blood, cultured in vitro. The source is a human donor who had recovered from COVID-19.

V is TRBV6-2 or TRBV6-3 and J is TRBJ2-3; the D gene is possibly TRBD1 (6 bases). Looked up from germline, CDR1 is MNHEY and CDR2 is SVGEGT. This CDR3 spans 16 amino acids. V lost 6 bases and J lost 1, with 17 bases in between. CDR3 bases: TGTGCCAGCAGAAAGTCCAGGGGTTACGGCACAGATACGCAGTATTTT. Translation: CASRKSRGYGTDTQYF.

This clonotype was counted a few times. This chain joins TRBV3-1 and TRBJ1-2; D is unclear. This CDR3 contains 15 residues. Trimming stripped 1 base from V and 1 base from J, with 10 bases between. Germline loops: CDR1 LGHDT, CDR2 YNNKEL (reference sequence). The CDR3 region is CASSQAGGLNYGYTF. CDR3 DNA: TGTGCCAGCAGCCAAGCGGGTGGTCTTAACTATGGCTACACCTTC.

The chain has TRBV20-1 and TRBJ2-1, with TRBD2 matching over 12 bases. Per germline, CDR1 DFQATT and CDR2 SNEGSKA (reference sequence). The length of the CDR3 is 15 residues. The V segment lost 3 bases and the J segment 10 bases; nucleotides outside the gene matches: 10. The CDR3 spells CSASLSLAGGVEQFF. Written as DNA, the CDR3 is TGCAGTGCTAGTCTTAGCCTAGCGGGAGGGGTCGAGCAGTTCTTC.

This clonotype has just a few counts. V usage is TRBV4-1 and J usage is TRBJ1-5; TRBD1 aligns across 10 bases. Trimming at V came to 1 base and at J to 6 bases, leaving 6 bases not matched to a gene. CDR1 and CDR2 from the germline V gene are MGHRA and YSYEKL. The CDR3 loop spans 16 amino acids. CDR3 DNA: TGCGCCAGCAGCCAAGGACAGGGGGCGCGTATTCAGCCCCAGCATTTT. It specifies CASSQGQGARIQPQHF.

There are a few counts of this clonotype. V gene TRBV7-7 combines with J gene TRBJ2-5; 8 bases align to TRBD2. CDR1 is SSHAT and CDR2 is FNYEAQ in the germline V gene (reference sequence). The CDR3 totals 18 residues. V trimming: 1 base; J trimming: 1 base; junction bases outside the gene matches: 11. The CDR3 is CASSLGRASGSLQETQYF. CDR3 coding DNA: TGTGCCAGCAGCTTAGGAAGGGCTAGCGGGTCCCTCCAAGAGACCCAGTACTTC.

For the CDR3, the DNA is TGTGCCAGCACCGGGGGGCAGCGGGGCTACACCTTC. This sequence encodes CASTGGQRGYTF. The rearrangement joins TRBV6-1 to TRBJ1-2; D is possibly TRBD1 (6 bases). V lost 7 bases to trimming and J lost 8 bases, with 14 bases between them. This CDR3 has 12 amino acids. Germline V lookup: CDR1 MNHNS, CDR2 SASEGT.

This clonotype was picked up a small number of times. The CDR3 does not end in the conserved phenylalanine or tryptophan, so this is likely a read error. Because the CDR3's place on the DNA is in doubt, the DNA is left out and the CDR3 is given as listed by TCRdb. The rearrangement joins TRBV24-1 to TRBJ2-1; no DNA check was done on the table's D call, TRBD2. The CDR3 comprises 12 residues, both ends counted. CDR1 KGHDR and CDR2 SFDVKD come from the germline V gene. The CDR3 loop is CATSASGTSFVV.

J is TRBJ2-7 and V is TRBV20-1, with a possible D match to TRBD2 (5 bases). The CDR3 contains 14 residues. The germline CDR1 and CDR2 sequences are DFQATT and SNEGSKA (reference sequence). The ends were cut back, 5 bases at V and 3 bases at J, with 17 bases in the middle. In nucleotides, the CDR3 is TGCAGTGCTGTGGGTGGGTTGGGGAGCTACGAGCAGTACTTC. This encodes CSAVGGLGSYEQYF.

This chain uses TRBV7-8 with TRBJ2-7; TRBD2 is a possible D gene (7 bases). Germline lookup yields CDR1 SGHVS and CDR2 FQNEAQ. The CDR3 consists of 13 residues. Trimming shortened V by 5 bases and J by 6 bases, and 14 bases separated the two germline ends. CDR3 nucleotides: TGTGCCAGCAGCGCAACGGGGGGCTCCGAGCAGTACTTC. Its translation is CASSATGGSEQYF.

This chain joins TRBV6-5 and TRBJ2-2, with D perhaps TRBD1 (7 bases). V lost 2 bases to trimming and J lost 6 bases, with 10 bases between them. The germline V gene has CDR1 MNHEY and CDR2 SVGAGI. This CDR3 comprises 14 residues. CDR3 loop: CASSYDREAGELFF. The CDR3 DNA reads as TGTGCCAGCAGTTACGACAGGGAGGCCGGGGAGCTGTTTTTT.

The V and J genes are TRBV19 and TRBJ1-1, with D uncertain. The CDR3 runs 15 residues. V shed 4 bases and J shed 5 bases, with 17 bases lying between them. Germline V gives CDR1 LNHDA, CDR2 SQIVND (reference sequence). In nucleotides, the CDR3 is TGTGCCAGTAGTACTAGGACGGGGAAGAGGACTGAAGCTTTCTTT. It is translated as CASSTRTGKRTEAFF. The entire variable domain, with the rest obtained from reference TRBV19 and TRBJ1-1, is as follows: DGGITQSPKYLFRKEGQNVTLSCEQNLNHDAMYWYRQDPGQGLRLIYYSQIVNDFQKGDIAEGYSVSREKKESFPLTVTSAQKNPTAFYLCASSTRTGKRTEAFFGQGTRLTVV.

This chain joins TRBV28 and TRBJ2-1; a possible D gene is TRBD1 (5 bases). The germline V gene has CDR1 MDHEN and CDR2 SYDVKM. The CDR3 has 14 residues. Trimming cost V 5 bases and J 1 base, with 9 bases left between them. The CDR3, as DNA: TGTGCCAGCAGTCCTAGGGGATCCTACAATGAGCAGTTCTTC. Amino acids: CASSPRGSYNEQFF.

This clonotype has just a few counts. The chain has TRBV20-1 and TRBJ1-5; TRBD1 might be the D (5 bases). CDR1 DFQATT and CDR2 SNEGSKA come from the germline V gene (reference sequence). The ends were cut back, 3 bases at V and 0 bases at J, with 12 bases in the middle. This CDR3 comprises 15 residues. The CDR3 DNA follows: TGCAGTGCTAGTGAGACGACAGCTAGCAATCAGCCCCAGCATTTT. Amino acids: CSASETTASNQPQHF.

The CDR3 reads CASGGQGAHGYTF. DNA for the CDR3: TGTGCCAGCGGGGGACAGGGGGCCCATGGCTACACCTTC. The chain has TRBV2 and TRBJ1-2; 12 bases fit TRBD1. This CDR3 contains 13 residues. The V gene's germline CDR1 is SNHLY and CDR2 FYNNEI. V was clipped by 8 bases and J by 6 bases; unmatched bases: 4.

The chain carries TRBV5-1 and TRBJ2-1, with 9 bases matching TRBD2. The trim removed 4 bases at V and 8 bases at J, leaving 10 bases unmatched. Germline CDR1 SGHRS, CDR2 YFSETQ. The CDR3 contains 15 residues. The CDR3 here is CASSRAGGSGHEQFF. CDR3 nucleotides: TGCGCCAGCAGCAGAGCGGGAGGATCAGGCCATGAGCAGTTCTTC.

The rearrangement uses TRBV30 and TRBJ2-5, with TRBD1 identical over 8 bases. Germline V CDR1 and CDR2: GTSNPN, SVGIG (reference sequence). The V and J ends lost 1 base and 1 base, in that order; junction bases with no gene match: 2. The CDR3 consists of 14 residues. The CDR3 DNA is TGTGCCTGGAGTGGGGACAGGCGCCAAGAGACCCAGTACTTC. The encoded protein is CAWSGDRRQETQYF.

This clonotype has more than one count but fewer than ten. The chain recombines TRBV20-1 with TRBJ2-3, with TRBD2 identical over 7 bases. Trimming cost V 4 bases and J 6 bases; bases outside gene matches: 7. CDR1 DFQATT and CDR2 SNEGSKA come from the germline V gene (reference sequence). The CDR3 is 13 amino acids. CDR3 loop: CSATKILADTQYF. The CDR3 nucleotides are TGCAGTGCTACTAAAATACTAGCGGATACGCAGTATTTT.

The J gene is TRBJ2-4, the V gene TRBV11-2; 15 bases are a match to TRBD2. CDR1 SGHAT and CDR2 FQNNGV come from the germline V gene. The CDR3 covers 18 residues. The trim removed 5 bases at V and 1 base at J, leaving 6 bases unmatched. CDR3 sequence: CASSAGLAGGAAKNIQYF. CDR3 nucleotide sequence: TGTGCCAGCAGCGCTGGACTAGCGGGAGGGGCCGCCAAAAACATTCAGTACTTC.

This clonotype was detected a few times. V is TRBV5-6 and J is TRBJ2-2; possibly TRBD1 for D (6 bases). The CDR3 runs 16 residues. Germline-derived CDR1 and CDR2 are SGHDT and YYEEEE. V gave up 4 bases and J gave up 1 base, with 14 bases separating them. The CDR3 loop reads CASSTLTQGNTGELFF. DNA for the CDR3: TGTGCCAGCAGCACACTGACACAGGGGAACACCGGGGAGCTGTTTTTT.

By frequency in the sample, this clonotype is medium-sized. The CDR3 loop reads CASKVEAQATGELFF. CDR3 coding DNA: TGTGCCAGCAAAGTTGAGGCCCAGGCCACCGGGGAGCTGTTTTTT. The genes are TRBV6-1 and TRBJ2-2, with no clear D. The CDR3 spans 15 residues. The germline V gene has CDR1 MNHNS and CDR2 SASEGT. The V gene lost 7 bases and the J gene lost 4 bases, with 16 bases spanning the gap.

The chain combines TRBV16 with TRBJ1-1; maybe TRBD1 (5 bases). The CDR3 contains 14 residues. V lost 2 bases and J lost 3, with 10 bases in between. Germline V gives CDR1 KGHSY, CDR2 FQNENV. The CDR3 DNA sequence: TGTGCCAGCAGCCAAAGGGGCTTCGACACTGAAGCTTTCTTT. Translated, it gives CASSQRGFDTEAFF. The entire variable domain, with the rest obtained from reference TRBV16 and TRBJ1-1, is as follows: GEEVAQTPKHLVRGEGQKAKLYCAPIKGHSYVFWYQQVLKNEFKFLISFQNENVFDETGMPKERFSAKCLPNSPCSLEIQATKLEDSAVYFCASSQRGFDTEAFFGQGTRLTVV.